This TCR beta chain was recovered during a study of molecular identifiers for immune sequencing clone quantification. Sorting defined naive CD8 T cells as CD8+CD4-CCR7+CD45RA+. TCRdb fed the PCR reads into MiXCR, producing one record per CDR3 protein. The sample records roughly 300,000 distinct CDR3 sequences, 24% being singletons. Whole-study findings and limits: Clones with over 20 RNA copies captured over 97% of effector molecules but under 1% of naive ones.

This CDR3 has 16 residues. Germline V gene lookup returns CDR1 MDHEN and CDR2 SYDVKM. This clonotype was counted at least ten times. Its matching antigen is unknown. At one of its ends the junction is not consistent with the germline gene, which may arise from a read error. V and J are TRBV28 and TRBJ1-2, with TRBD1 matching 9 bases. The specimen was naive CD8+ T cells from blood, with Jurkat cell RNA spiked in. The subset is: FACS-sorted CD8+CD4-CCR7+CD45RA+ naive T cells. The clonotype comes from a human donor in good health. Some libraries in this study had Jurkat cell RNA spiked in. The CDR3 nucleotides are TGTGCCAGCAGACCGGGACAGGGAGTTGGTAACTACGGCTACACCTTC. This sequence encodes CASRPGQGVGNYGYTF.